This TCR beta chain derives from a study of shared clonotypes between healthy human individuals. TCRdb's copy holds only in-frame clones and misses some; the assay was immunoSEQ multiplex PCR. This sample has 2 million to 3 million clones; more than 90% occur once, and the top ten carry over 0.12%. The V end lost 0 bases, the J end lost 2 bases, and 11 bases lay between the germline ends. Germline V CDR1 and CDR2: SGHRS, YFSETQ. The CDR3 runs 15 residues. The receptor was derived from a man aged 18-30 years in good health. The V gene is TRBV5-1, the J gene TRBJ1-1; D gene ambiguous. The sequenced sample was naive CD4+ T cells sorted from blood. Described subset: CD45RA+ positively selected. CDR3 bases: TGCGCCAGCAGCTTGGTTTTAGGAGCCAACACTGAAGCTTTCTTT. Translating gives CASSLVLGANTEAFF.